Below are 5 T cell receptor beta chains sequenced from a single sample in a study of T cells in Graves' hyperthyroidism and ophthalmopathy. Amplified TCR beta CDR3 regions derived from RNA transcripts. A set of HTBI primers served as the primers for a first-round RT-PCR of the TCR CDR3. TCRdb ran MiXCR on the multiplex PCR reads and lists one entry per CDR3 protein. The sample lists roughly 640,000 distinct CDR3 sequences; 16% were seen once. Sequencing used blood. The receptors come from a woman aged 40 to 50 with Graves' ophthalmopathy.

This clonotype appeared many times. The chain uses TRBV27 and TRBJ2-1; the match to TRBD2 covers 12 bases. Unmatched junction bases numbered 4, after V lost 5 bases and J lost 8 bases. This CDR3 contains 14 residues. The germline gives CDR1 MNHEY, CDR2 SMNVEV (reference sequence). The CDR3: CASSRTSGVYEQFF. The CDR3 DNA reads TGTGCCAGCAGTCGGACTAGCGGGGTCTATGAGCAGTTCTTC.

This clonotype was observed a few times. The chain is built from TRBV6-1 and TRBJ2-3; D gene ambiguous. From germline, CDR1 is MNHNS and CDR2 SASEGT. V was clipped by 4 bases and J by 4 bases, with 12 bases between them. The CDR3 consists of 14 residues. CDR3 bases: TGTGCCAGCAGTGGCCTCCGGGCGTCAGATACGCAGTATTTT. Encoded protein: CASSGLRASDTQYF.

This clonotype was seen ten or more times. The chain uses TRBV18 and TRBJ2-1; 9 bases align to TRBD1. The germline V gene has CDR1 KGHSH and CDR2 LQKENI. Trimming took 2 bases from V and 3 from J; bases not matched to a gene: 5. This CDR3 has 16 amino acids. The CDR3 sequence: CASSPYGDRVYNEQFF. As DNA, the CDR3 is TGTGCCAGCTCACCATATGGGGACAGGGTCTACAATGAGCAGTTCTTC.

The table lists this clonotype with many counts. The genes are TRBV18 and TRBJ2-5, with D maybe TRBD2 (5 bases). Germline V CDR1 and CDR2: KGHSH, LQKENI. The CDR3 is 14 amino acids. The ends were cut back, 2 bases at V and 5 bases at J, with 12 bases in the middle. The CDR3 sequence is CASSPGLTGETQYF. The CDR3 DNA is TGTGCCAGCTCACCAGGGTTAACGGGGGAGACCCAGTACTTC.

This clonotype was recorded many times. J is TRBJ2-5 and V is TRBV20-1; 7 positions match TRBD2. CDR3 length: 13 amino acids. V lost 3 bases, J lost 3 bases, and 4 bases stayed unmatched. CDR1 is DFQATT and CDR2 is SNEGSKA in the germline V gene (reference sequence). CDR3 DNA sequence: TGCAGTGCTAGGCCCCGGGGGGAAGAGACCCAGTACTTC. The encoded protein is CSARPRGEETQYF.